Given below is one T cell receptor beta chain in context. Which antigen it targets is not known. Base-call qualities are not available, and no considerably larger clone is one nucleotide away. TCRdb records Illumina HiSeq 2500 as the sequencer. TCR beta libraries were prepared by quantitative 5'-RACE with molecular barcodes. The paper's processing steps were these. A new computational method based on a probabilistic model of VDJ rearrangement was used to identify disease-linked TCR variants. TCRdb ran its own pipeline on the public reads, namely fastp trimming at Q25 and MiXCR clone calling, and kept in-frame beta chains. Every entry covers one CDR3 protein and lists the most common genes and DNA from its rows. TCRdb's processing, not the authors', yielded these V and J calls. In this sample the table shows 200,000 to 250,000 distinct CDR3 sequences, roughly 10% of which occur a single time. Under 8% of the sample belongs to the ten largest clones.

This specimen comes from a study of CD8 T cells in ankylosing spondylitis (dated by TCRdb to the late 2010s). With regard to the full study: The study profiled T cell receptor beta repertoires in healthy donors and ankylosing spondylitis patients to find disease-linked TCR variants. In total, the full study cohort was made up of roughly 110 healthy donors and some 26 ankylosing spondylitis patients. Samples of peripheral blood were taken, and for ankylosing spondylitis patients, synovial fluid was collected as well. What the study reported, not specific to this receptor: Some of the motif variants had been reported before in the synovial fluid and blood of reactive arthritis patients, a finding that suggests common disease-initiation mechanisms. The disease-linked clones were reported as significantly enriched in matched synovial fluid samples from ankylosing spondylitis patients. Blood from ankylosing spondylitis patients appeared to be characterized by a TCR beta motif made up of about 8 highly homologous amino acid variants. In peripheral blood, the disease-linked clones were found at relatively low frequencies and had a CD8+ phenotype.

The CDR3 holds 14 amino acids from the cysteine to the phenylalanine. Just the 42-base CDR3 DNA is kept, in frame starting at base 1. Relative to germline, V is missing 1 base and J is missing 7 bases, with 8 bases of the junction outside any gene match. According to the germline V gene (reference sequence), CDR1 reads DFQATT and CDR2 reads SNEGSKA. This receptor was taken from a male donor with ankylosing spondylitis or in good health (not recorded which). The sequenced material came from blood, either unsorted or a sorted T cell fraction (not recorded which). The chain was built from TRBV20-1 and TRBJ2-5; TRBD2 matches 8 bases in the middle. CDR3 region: CSARARLAPLTQYF. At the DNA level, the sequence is TGCAGTGCTAGAGCCAGACTAGCGCCCCTGACCCAGTACTTC.